These 21 T cell receptor beta chains originate from one sample sequenced in a study of blood T cell repertoires in COVID-19. Produced via immunoSEQ multiplex PCR; TCRdb's table is partial and in-frame only. In the table there are 180,000 or so clones, 70% to 90% of which are singletons. Input material: peripheral blood. The receptors were sampled from a man aged 55-75 years with acute or convalescent COVID-19.

The chain links TRBV7-2 to TRBJ1-1; D remains unclear. V shed 4 bases and J shed 0 bases, with 6 bases lying between them. Germline lookup yields CDR1 SGHTA and CDR2 FQGNSA. The CDR3 contains 13 residues. The CDR3, as DNA: TGTGCCAGCAGCTCAATTCTGAACACTGAAGCTTTCTTT. The encoded protein is CASSSILNTEAFF.

This clone occurred a few times. The chain links TRBV10-3 to TRBJ1-1; no clear D. The CDR3 runs 13 residues. Germline CDR1 and CDR2: ENHRY and SYGVKD. Trimming took off 3 bases at V and 1 base at J, with 6 bases between the two ends. This CDR3 is CAISEQQNTEAFF. CDR3 DNA: TGTGCCATCAGTGAACAGCAGAACACTGAAGCTTTCTTT.

This chain joins TRBV5-5 and TRBJ1-6; the D gene is possibly TRBD1 (5 bases). The CDR3 loop spans 12 amino acids. CDR1 and CDR2 (germline): SGHKS, YYEKEE (reference sequence). V lost 1 base and J 15 bases, leaving 11 bases between the germline ends. In DNA form, the CDR3 reads TGTGCCAGCAGCTTGAGCCAGGGATACCTCCACTTT. This encodes CASSLSQGYLHF.

The chain uses TRBV28 and TRBJ2-1; 8 bases fit TRBD2. The CDR3 runs to 15 residues. Germline V CDR1 and CDR2: MDHEN, SYDVKM. The J segment lost 9 bases and the V segment lost 1 base, leaving 8 bases of the junction unmatched. The CDR3 region has the DNA TGTGCCAGCAGTTTATCAAGCGGGAGAGGGCGTGAGCAGTTCTTC. Its translation is CASSLSSGRGREQFF.

The chain uses TRBV5-1 and TRBJ1-1, with 8 positions matching TRBD1. This CDR3 region has 15 residues. V lost 4 bases and J lost 1; bases outside the gene matches: 6. The germline CDR1 and CDR2 sequences are SGHRS and YFSETQ. This CDR3 reads CASSRTGTGNTEAFF. In DNA form, the CDR3 reads TGCGCCAGCAGCAGGACAGGGACTGGGAACACTGAAGCTTTCTTT.

The CDR3 sequence is CASSYDGAYEQYF. The CDR3 nucleotides are TGTGCCAGCAGTTATGACGGGGCCTACGAGCAGTACTTC. The chain recombines TRBV6-6 with TRBJ2-7; perhaps TRBD2 as D (5 bases). V was trimmed by 3 bases and J by 2 bases, leaving 8 bases between them. Germline lookup yields CDR1 MNHNY and CDR2 SVGAGI (reference sequence). CDR3 length equals 13 residues.

The CDR3 spells CASSLQGYRQASGNTIYF. CDR3 in DNA: TGTGCCAGCAGCTTACAGGGTTACAGACAGGCGTCTGGAAACACCATATATTTT. The V and J genes are TRBV7-8 and TRBJ1-3, with D possibly being TRBD1 (6 bases). The V end was cut by 2 bases, the J end by 1 base, with 18 bases between. Germline V gene lookup returns CDR1 SGHVS and CDR2 FQNEAQ. This CDR3 spans 18 amino acids.

The chain combines TRBV7-8 with TRBJ2-7; TRBD1 agrees at 7 bases. From germline, CDR1 is SGHVS and CDR2 FQNEAQ. The CDR3 contains 13 residues. V lost 9 bases, J lost 3 bases, and 8 bases stayed unmatched. The CDR3 DNA sequence: TGTGCCAGGGGAAGGGCAGGGGGCTACGAGCAGTACTTC. Its translation is CARGRAGGYEQYF.

The CDR3 coding sequence is TGTGCCAGCAGCTTATCGGCAGGGACTGAAGCTTTCTTT. Translation gives CASSLSAGTEAFF. The chain joins TRBV7-9 to TRBJ1-1, with D possibly being TRBD1 (5 bases). Germline V lookup: CDR1 SEHNR, CDR2 FQNEAQ (reference sequence). Trimming took 2 bases from V and 5 from J, leaving 9 bases between them. This CDR3 is 13 amino acids long.

The J gene is TRBJ2-3, the V gene TRBV7-3; 7 bases map to TRBD1. CDR3 length equals 17 residues. V lost 6 bases and J lost 2; bases outside the gene matches: 14. Germline loops: CDR1 SGHTA, CDR2 FQGTGA. CDR3: CASSPLPQGSNTDTQYF. The CDR3 DNA reads TGTGCCAGCAGTCCACTCCCACAGGGGTCTAACACAGATACGCAGTATTTT.

This clone was observed a handful of times. The chain uses TRBV27 and TRBJ2-2; 9 nucleotides agree with TRBD1. Germline CDR1 is MNHEY and CDR2 is SMNVEV (reference sequence). The CDR3 loop spans 18 amino acids. V trimming: 2 bases; J trimming: 1 base; junction bases outside the gene matches: 8. The CDR3 protein is CASSLVGQGSRNTGELFF. DNA of the CDR3: TGTGCCAGCAGTTTAGTCGGACAGGGGTCTAGGAACACCGGGGAGCTGTTTTTT.

This clone was observed a handful of times. CDR3 in DNA: TGCGCCAGCAGCCAAGATTCAGGGCCGACGTGGCCCCAGCATTTT. Its translation is CASSQDSGPTWPQHF. This chain joins TRBV4-1 and TRBJ1-5, with a weak D call TRBD1 (5 bases). V shed 0 bases and J shed 9 bases, with 15 bases lying between them. CDR1 MGHRA and CDR2 YSYEKL come from the germline V gene. The CDR3 covers 15 residues.

This chain uses TRBV6-2 or TRBV6-3 with TRBJ2-1; TRBD2 might be the D (5 bases). CDR3 length: 14 amino acids. Germline assignment: CDR1 MNHEY and CDR2 SVGEGT. Trimming stripped 2 bases from V and 7 bases from J, with 12 bases between. Here the CDR3 reads CASSYRGKGNEQFF. In DNA, the CDR3 is TGTGCCAGCAGTTACCGGGGTAAAGGGAATGAGCAGTTCTTC.

This chain connects TRBV19 to TRBJ1-5; tentatively, D is TRBD1 (5 bases). Germline V gives CDR1 LNHDA, CDR2 SQIVND (reference sequence). Trimming stripped 6 bases from V and 0 bases from J, with 12 bases between. This CDR3 region has 15 residues. Here the CDR3 reads CASRRGTYSNQPQHF. CDR3 coding DNA: TGTGCCAGTAGGCGTGGGACTTATAGCAATCAGCCCCAGCATTTT.

DNA for the CDR3: TGTGCCAGCGTCCCAGGGTCAGGCACAGATACGCAGTATTTT. Translated: CASVPGSGTDTQYF. The chain has TRBV9 and TRBJ2-3; D is possibly TRBD1 (5 bases). Looked up from germline, CDR1 is SGDLS and CDR2 is YYNGEE. The germline V and J ends were trimmed by 7 bases and 1 base, with 13 bases remaining between them. The CDR3 length is 14 residues.

The rearrangement links TRBV28 to TRBJ1-1; D call uncertain. Trimming cost V 8 bases and J 1 base, with 11 bases left between them. CDR1 MDHEN and CDR2 SYDVKM come from the germline V gene. The CDR3 is 13 amino acids. The CDR3 DNA sequence: TGTGCCAGCCTCGACACCTCGAACACTGAAGCTTTCTTT. Translated, it gives CASLDTSNTEAFF.

This clone has only one observation. V gene TRBV5-8 combines with J gene TRBJ2-5; 14 nucleotides match TRBD2. V trimming: 4 bases; J trimming: 6 bases; junction bases outside the gene matches: 8. Germline CDR1 and CDR2: SGHTS and YDEGEE. This CDR3 is built from 16 residues. The CDR3 region is CASSTGTSGRGKTQYF. CDR3 DNA sequence: TGTGCCAGCAGCACCGGGACTAGCGGGAGAGGGAAGACCCAGTACTTC.

Notes on this clone: This sample also contains other DNA sequences that code for the same CDR3. This rearrangement joins TRBV6-5 to TRBJ1-3; D not certain. The V gene lost 2 bases and the J gene lost 3 bases, with 5 bases spanning the gap. There are 13 residues in the CDR3. Germline CDR1 and CDR2: MNHEY and SVGAGI. The CDR3 DNA is TGTGCCAGCAGTTACGGCGGTGGAAACACCATATATTTT. Translating gives CASSYGGGNTIYF.

J is TRBJ2-3 and V is TRBV3-1 (or the pseudogene TRBV3-2); D not certain. Germline V CDR1 and CDR2: LGHDT, YNNKEL (reference sequence). CDR3 length equals 12 residues. The V end lost 3 bases, the J end lost 3 bases, and 4 bases lay between the germline ends. CDR3 protein: CASSQQTDTQYF. The CDR3 DNA reads as TGTGCCAGCAGCCAGCAGACAGATACGCAGTATTTT.

The CDR3 sequence: CAWSVKGGASGTQYF. In DNA, the CDR3 is TGTGCCTGGAGTGTAAAGGGAGGGGCTTCCGGGACCCAGTACTTC. The rearrangement links TRBV30 to TRBJ2-5, with 7 positions matching TRBD2. Unmatched junction bases numbered 11, after V lost 0 bases and J lost 7 bases. Germline CDR1 GTSNPN, CDR2 SVGIG (reference sequence). The CDR3 is 15 amino acids.

The chain employs TRBV28 and TRBJ2-7; no clear D gene. V was shortened by 1 base and J by 4 bases, with 8 bases between the two germline ends. CDR1 MDHEN and CDR2 SYDVKM come from the germline V gene. This CDR3 has 13 amino acids. Written as DNA, the CDR3 is TGTGCCAGCAGTTTATCGGCGCGGTACGAGCAGTACTTC. Protein: CASSLSARYEQYF.